These T cell receptor beta chains were read from a single sample in a study of T cells after yellow fever vaccination. TCRdb analysed the 5' RACE reads with MiXCR anew, one entry per CDR3 protein. The sample lists 100,000 to 150,000 distinct CDR3 sequences, roughly 15% occurring once. Here the sequenced sample was CD8+ T cells sorted from PBMCs, taken 5 days after the yellow fever booster vaccination. The receptors shown here come from a man between 18 and 35 years old who received the YFV17D yellow fever vaccine. CDR3s include the opening cysteine and the closing phenylalanine or tryptophan. The D gene is left open where the match is weak. Part of the rows lack a size; the others show once, few, many or a class for expanded clones.

TRBV20-1,many,-,TRBJ2-1,TGCAGTGCTAGGTCTCCGGGTAGCGATGAGCAGTTCTTC,CSARSPGSDEQFF
TRBV4-1,few,TRBD1,TRBJ2-5,TGCGCCAGCAGCCAAGTGGGGCAGGGGGCAGAAGAGACCCAGTACTTC,CASSQVGQGAEETQYF
TRBV12-5,-,-,TRBJ2-7,TGTGCTAGTGGTTTGGCCCGACAAGGGTACCGTTCTTACGAGCAGTACTTC,CASGLARQGYRSYEQYF
TRBV2,-,TRBD2,TRBJ2-1,TGTGCCAGCAGGGATTTAGCGGGGATTAACAATGAGCAGTTCTTC,CASRDLAGINNEQFF
TRBV11-2,-,-,TRBJ2-3,TGTGCCAGCAGCTTAGGGACATCTAGCACAGATACGCAGTATTTT,CASSLGTSSTDTQYF
TRBV5-6,-,-,TRBJ2-7,TGTGCCAGCAGCGAGGGGCCTGACGAGCAGTACTTC,CASSEGPDEQYF
TRBV6-5,-,TRBD2,TRBJ2-1,TGTGCCAGCAATAGCGGGGGGGTCGGAAATGAGCAGTTCTTC,CASNSGGVGNEQFF
TRBV7-9,many,TRBD2,TRBJ2-5,TGTGCCAGCAGCTTAGAGACTAGCCGCGAGACCCAGTACTTC,CASSLETSRETQYF
TRBV6-2/TRBV6-3,-,TRBD2,TRBJ2-4,TGTGCCAGCAGGAGGAGACTAGCCCATAAGGTAGAAAACATTCAGTACTTC,CASRRRLAHKVENIQYF
TRBV29-1,many,TRBD2,TRBJ2-5,TGCAGCGTTGAAGGTGGGGTAGCGGGCCGGCTCCAAGAGACCCAGTACTTC,CSVEGGVAGRLQETQYF
TRBV15,few,-,TRBJ1-5,TGTGCCACCAGCAGATCCGTGGAGGACGGGAGGCATCAGCCCCAGCATTTT,CATSRSVEDGRHQPQHF
TRBV4-3,few,TRBD1,TRBJ2-7,TGCGCCAGCAGCGCTCACAGGGGGTTGGTTTACGAGCAGTACTTC,CASSAHRGLVYEQYF
TRBV13,few,TRBD2,TRBJ2-1,TGTGCCAGCCGCGCGGGGGGCTACAATGAGCAGTTCTTC,CASRAGGYNEQFF
TRBV6-5,-,-,TRBJ2-1,TGTGCCAGCAGCCCTCTCCCGGGGGACTCCTACAATGAGCAGTTCTTC,CASSPLPGDSYNEQFF
TRBV7-2,few,TRBD1,TRBJ1-5,TGTGCCAGTATGACAGGGCCCAATCAGCCCCAGCATTTT,CASMTGPNQPQHF
TRBV12-3/TRBV12-4,few,TRBD2,TRBJ2-3,TGTGCCAGCAGACGGGGACTAGCGGGGTCAGATACGCAGTATTTT,CASRRGLAGSDTQYF
TRBV6-5,few,TRBD1,TRBJ2-7,TGTGCCACCGGGACAGGGGTATCCTACGAGCAGTACTTC,CATGTGVSYEQYF
TRBV7-2,few,TRBD2,TRBJ2-3,TGTGCCAGCAGCTCCTGGGGGACTAGCGGCACAGATACGCAGTATTTT,CASSSWGTSGTDTQYF
TRBV4-2,-,-,TRBJ1-6,TGTGCCAGCAGCCAAGACCTTTCTTCACCCCTCCACTTT,CASSQDLSSPLHF
TRBV4-1,-,-,TRBJ1-1,TGCGCCAGCAGCCAAGTCAGAGATACTGAAGCTTTCTTT,CASSQVRDTEAFF
TRBV4-1,many,TRBD2,TRBJ2-7,TGCGCCAGCAGCCCCCTATACGGGACTACTAACTACGAGCAGTACTTC,CASSPLYGTTNYEQYF
TRBV12-3/TRBV12-4,-,TRBD2,TRBJ2-3,TGTGCCAGCAGCTCAACCGGGACTAGGGCAGATACGCAGTATTTT,CASSSTGTRADTQYF
TRBV7-9,many,-,TRBJ1-6,TGTGCCAGCAGCTTAACAGGCGTCTCCTATAATTCACCCCTCCACTTT,CASSLTGVSYNSPLHF
TRBV11-1,few,-,TRBJ2-5,TGTGCCAGCAGCGACCAAGAGACCCAGTACTTC,CASSDQETQYF
TRBV7-9,few,TRBD2,TRBJ2-3,TGTGCCAGCAGCCGGCAGCGGGGCGTAACAGATACGCAGTATTTT,CASSRQRGVTDTQYF
TRBV7-9,-,-,TRBJ2-4,TGTGCCAGCAGACCAGACCCCGGGACGGTCGGAGCCAAAAACATTCAGTACTTC,CASRPDPGTVGAKNIQYF
TRBV11-2,-,TRBD2,TRBJ2-5,TGTGCCAGCAGTTCGCTCGGGACTAGCACAGAGACCCAGTACTTC,CASSSLGTSTETQYF
TRBV4-1,many,-,TRBJ2-4,TGCGCCAGCAGCCAAGAATCAGGGGCCAAAAACATTCAGTACTTC,CASSQESGAKNIQYF
TRBV5-1,-,-,TRBJ2-1,TGCGCCAGCAGCTCCGGGACTTTCAGCTCCTACAATGAGCAGTTCTTC,CASSSGTFSSYNEQFF
TRBV2,few,TRBD1,TRBJ2-3,TGTGCCAGCAGTGAGCTTACCGGGACAGGGCTCACAGATACGCAGTATTTT,CASSELTGTGLTDTQYF
TRBV9,-,-,TRBJ1-1,TGTGCCAGCAGCGTAAGTAACTCGAACACTGAAGCTTTCTTT,CASSVSNSNTEAFF
TRBV11-2,few,TRBD1,TRBJ2-1,TGTGCCAGCAGCTTGGTGGCGGCAGGGGGTCACAATGAGCAGTTCTTC,CASSLVAAGGHNEQFF
TRBV5-6,few,TRBD1,TRBJ1-1,TGTGCCAGCAGCTTGGTTCAGGGGGCGAACACTGAAGCTTTCTTT,CASSLVQGANTEAFF
TRBV5-4,-,-,TRBJ2-3,TGTGCCAGCAGCTGGAAGGGAGATACGCAGTATTTT,CASSWKGDTQYF
TRBV7-2,-,-,TRBJ2-7,TGTGCCAGCAGCTCCCGGGACACCTCCTACGAGCAGTACTTC,CASSSRDTSYEQYF
TRBV12-3/TRBV12-4,many,-,TRBJ2-2,TGTGCCAGCAGTCTGAGTCCGGGGACCGGGGAGCTGTTTTTT,CASSLSPGTGELFF
TRBV4-2,-,TRBD2,TRBJ2-1,TGTGCCAGCAGCCAAGATCTTGGGGGGGGATACAATGAGCAGTTCTTC,CASSQDLGGGYNEQFF
TRBV6-5,few,TRBD2,TRBJ2-1,TGTGCCAGCAGGACGACTTGGTGGCGGGGGGGCCCACTCTCCTACAATGAGCAGTTCTTC,CASRTTWWRGGPLSYNEQFF
TRBV29-1,few,TRBD1,TRBJ2-3,TGCAGCGTTAGACAGGGGGAAACAGATACGCAGTATTTT,CSVRQGETDTQYF
TRBV29-1,many,-,TRBJ2-3,TGCAGCGTTGTAGGTTTGGGAGATACGCAGTATTTT,CSVVGLGDTQYF
TRBV27,few,-,TRBJ2-1,TGTGCCAGCAGTTTATCTAGGGGAAATGAGCAGTTCTTC,CASSLSRGNEQFF
TRBV4-1,-,-,TRBJ2-7,TGCGCCAGCAGCCAACGGGGCGACTCCCCCTACGAGCAGTACTTC,CASSQRGDSPYEQYF
TRBV7-3,few,TRBD2,TRBJ2-3,TGTGCCAGCAGCTTAAACCCGGGACTAGCTAGCACAGATACGCAGTATTTT,CASSLNPGLASTDTQYF
TRBV28,few,-,TRBJ2-4,TGTGCCAGCAGCGAACGACAGGGAGGGGAGCTAAACATTCAGTACTTC,CASSERQGGELNIQYF
TRBV20-1,-,-,TRBJ2-1,TGCAGTGCCTCGATCAATGAGCAGTTCTTC,CSASINEQFF
TRBV6-6,few,TRBD2,TRBJ2-5,TGTGCCAGCAGTGCCGGCGGGGGGCCGGAGACCCAGTACTTC,CASSAGGGPETQYF
TRBV29-1,-,TRBD2,TRBJ2-3,TGCAGCGTTGAAGATCTTGGCCGTCGGGGGGCAGATACGCAGTATTTT,CSVEDLGRRGADTQYF
TRBV2,-,-,TRBJ2-2,TGTGCCAGCTTCCTCGGGGAGCTGTTTTTT,CASFLGELFF
TRBV14,few,-,TRBJ2-3,TGTGCCAGCAGCACCCGCAGACAGACAGATACGCAGTATTTT,CASSTRRQTDTQYF
TRBV7-9,few,-,TRBJ2-3,TGTGCCAGCAGCTTAAAACGAACAGATACGCAGTATTTT,CASSLKRTDTQYF
TRBV19,-,TRBD2,TRBJ2-7,TGTGCCAGTAGTATTTCCGGACTAGTATACGAGCAGTACTTC,CASSISGLVYEQYF